This T cell receptor (beta chain) was identified in a study of human T cells and chemical hapten exposure. Each CDR3 protein is one row after TCRdb ran MiXCR on the RACE reads. The sample holds 95,000 to 150,000 distinct CDR3 sequences, around 10% seen once. The time point here: patch test 3, about 24 weeks after DPC sensitization. The treatment denotes: therapeutic diphenylcyclopropenone sensitization with weekly scalp DPC. The CDR3 consists of 16 residues. The ends lost 5 bases at V and 5 bases at J; junction bases unmatched: 12. CDR1 is MNHNS and CDR2 is SASEGT in the germline V gene. This chain links TRBV6-1 with TRBJ1-1; 9 nucleotides agree with TRBD1. The receptor comes from a woman aged 45 to 65 with alopecia areata. Some clones in this sample may be carry-over from other donors' samples. The source was whole blood, collected in connection with sensitization to the hapten diphenylcyclopropenone (DPC). CDR3 sequence (DNA): TGTGCCAGCAGTCCGGGACAGGGAATCATGTGGACTGAAGCTTTCTTT. This gives the protein CASSPGQGIMWTEAFF.